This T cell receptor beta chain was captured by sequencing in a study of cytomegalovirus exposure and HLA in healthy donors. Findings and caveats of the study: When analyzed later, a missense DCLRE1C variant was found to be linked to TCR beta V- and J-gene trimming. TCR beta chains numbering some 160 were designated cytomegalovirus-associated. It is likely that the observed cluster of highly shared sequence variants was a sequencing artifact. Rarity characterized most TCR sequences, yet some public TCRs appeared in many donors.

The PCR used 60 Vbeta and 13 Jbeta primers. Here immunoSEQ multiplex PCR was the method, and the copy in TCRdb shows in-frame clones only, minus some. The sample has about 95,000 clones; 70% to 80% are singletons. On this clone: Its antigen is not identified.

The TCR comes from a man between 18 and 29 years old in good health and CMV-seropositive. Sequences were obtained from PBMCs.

CDR3 sequence (DNA): TGTGCCAGCAGCTTACGGACAGGGAGAAGTAGAGAGACCCAGTACTTC. Translation: CASSLRTGRSRETQYF. The chain employs TRBV7-6 and TRBJ2-5, with TRBD1 matching over 8 bases. The V segment lost 2 bases and the J segment 4 bases; nucleotides outside the gene matches: 9. The length of the CDR3 is 16 residues. The germline CDR1 and CDR2 sequences are SGHVS and FNYEAQ.